The rows below give T cell receptor beta chains drawn from one sample of a study of blood T cells in healthy people across ages. Via MiXCR, TCRdb re-called the 5' RACE reads, giving one row per CDR3 protein. The data show 1.5 million to 2 million distinct CDR3 sequences, roughly 49% seen once. The sequencing input was blood. These receptors were obtained from a woman between 40 and 50 years old in good health. Each CDR3 is given with its conserved first and last residue. D genes are given only for firm matches. Clone size is not always given. Where it is, it says once, few, many or a class for expanded clones.

J: TRBJ2-7
D: -
V: TRBV9
size: -
DNA: TGTACCAGCAGCCTTAGTGGGGTCCTGGGCGAGCAGTACTTC
CDR3: CTSSLSGVLGEQYF

J: TRBJ2-7
D: TRBD2
V: TRBV6-2/TRBV6-3
size: -
DNA: TGTGCCAGCAGCCCAGCTAGCGGGGGGGGATTCTACGAGCAGTACTTC
CDR3: CASSPASGGGFYEQYF

J: TRBJ1-2
D: -
V: TRBV6-6
size: few
DNA: TGTGCCAGCGCACTAGGGGCAGGGGTTAAATTTGACTATGGCTACACCTTC
CDR3: CASALGAGVKFDYGYTF

J: TRBJ2-1
D: TRBD1
V: TRBV7-2
size: -
DNA: TGTGCCAGCAGTCGATTGACAGGGGTAAAAAGGAATGAGCAGTTCTTC
CDR3: CASSRLTGVKRNEQFF

J: TRBJ2-7
D: TRBD1
V: TRBV10-3
size: few
DNA: TGTGCCATCAGTGCGGTACAGGGGACCTACGAGCAGTACTTC
CDR3: CAISAVQGTYEQYF

J: TRBJ2-3
D: -
V: TRBV13
size: -
DNA: TGTGCCAGCAGCTTTTTAGTTCAGACCCAGTCGTCAGATACGCAGTATTTT
CDR3: CASSFLVQTQSSDTQYF

J: TRBJ2-7
D: -
V: TRBV15
size: -
DNA: TGTGCCACCAGTCCTGAGTCAGGGAATTCATACGAGCAGTACTTC
CDR3: CATSPESGNSYEQYF

J: TRBJ2-3
D: -
V: TRBV9
size: few
DNA: TGTGCCAGCAGCATTAGCCCCCGTGCTAGCACAGATACGCAGTATTTT
CDR3: CASSISPRASTDTQYF

J: TRBJ2-3
D: -
V: TRBV7-2
size: few
DNA: TGTGCCAGCAGTCGAGCTACTTTTGGCACAGATACGCAGTATTTT
CDR3: CASSRATFGTDTQYF

J: TRBJ2-4
D: -
V: TRBV7-9
size: few
DNA: TGTGCCAGCAGCGACCCTGGACAGAGGTCCATTCAGTACTTC
CDR3: CASSDPGQRSIQYF

J: TRBJ1-6
D: -
V: TRBV28
size: -
DNA: TGTGCCAGCAGTTTATCGCCTTTGGCCCTCCACTTT
CDR3: CASSLSPLALHF

J: TRBJ2-7
D: TRBD1
V: TRBV29-1
size: -
DNA: TGCAGCGTTGAGGCGCAGGGGGCCTACGAGCAGTACTTC
CDR3: CSVEAQGAYEQYF

J: TRBJ1-2
D: TRBD1
V: TRBV6-6
size: once
DNA: TGTGCCAGCGCACACCGACAGGGGGTTAAGGATGGCTACACCTTC
CDR3: CASAHRQGVKDGYTF

J: TRBJ2-1
D: TRBD1
V: TRBV13
size: -
DNA: TGTGCCAGCAGCTCCGAACAGGGGGGCGGTATGAATGAGCAGTTCTTC
CDR3: CASSSEQGGGMNEQFF

J: TRBJ2-7
D: TRBD2
V: TRBV20-1
size: -
DNA: TGCAGTGCAAAAGGGACTAGCTACGAGCAGTACTTC
CDR3: CSAKGTSYEQYF

J: TRBJ1-2
D: TRBD1
V: TRBV6-5
size: few
DNA: TGTGCCAGCAGATATCCGGGACAGGGGACCTATGGCTACACCTTC
CDR3: CASRYPGQGTYGYTF

J: TRBJ2-3
D: -
V: TRBV6-2/TRBV6-3
size: few
DNA: TGTGCCAGCAGTGACCCCACCCGAGGACCCCCAGATACGCAGTATTTT
CDR3: CASSDPTRGPPDTQYF

J: TRBJ2-5
D: TRBD1
V: TRBV29-1
size: once
DNA: TGCAGCGTTTGGACAGGGGGCTATGAGCAGTACTTC
CDR3: CSVWTGGYEQYF

J: TRBJ1-6
D: -
V: TRBV7-3
size: many
DNA: TGTGCCAGCAGCTTGAATAATTCACCCCTCCACTTT
CDR3: CASSLNNSPLHF

J: TRBJ2-7
D: -
V: TRBV11-2
size: -
DNA: TGTGCCAGCCAGGTCCGGGACCTCAGCTCCTACGAGCAGTACTTC
CDR3: CASQVRDLSSYEQYF

J: TRBJ1-6
D: -
V: TRBV9
size: -
DNA: TGTGCCAGCAGCCAAAGGTCCTATAATTCACCCCTCCACTTT
CDR3: CASSQRSYNSPLHF

J: TRBJ2-3
D: TRBD1
V: TRBV10-3
size: once
DNA: TGTGCCATCAGTGCAGGACAGGATCGTGATACGCAGTATTTT
CDR3: CAISAGQDRDTQYF

J: TRBJ2-5
D: -
V: TRBV7-2
size: -
DNA: TGTGCCAGCAGCTTAGCGGGCGGGGCGTCAATTAACAATGAGCAGTACTTC
CDR3: CASSLAGGASINNEQYF

J: TRBJ2-7
D: TRBD1
V: TRBV6-5
size: few
DNA: TGTGCCAGCAGTTACTCGAGTGTGACAGGGGGCTCCTACGAGCAGTACTTC
CDR3: CASSYSSVTGGSYEQYF

J: TRBJ2-7
D: -
V: TRBV4-2
size: -
DNA: TGTGCCAGCAGCATGACAGCCCAATCCTACGAGCAGTACTTC
CDR3: CASSMTAQSYEQYF

J: TRBJ1-2
D: -
V: TRBV7-2
size: -
DNA: TGTGCCAGCAGCCCCGACAGGAGAGATACCTATGGCTACACCTTC
CDR3: CASSPDRRDTYGYTF

J: TRBJ2-7
D: TRBD1
V: TRBV14
size: -
DNA: TGTGCCAGCAGCCCCGACAGGGGATGGTCCTACGAGCAGTACTTC
CDR3: CASSPDRGWSYEQYF

J: TRBJ2-3
D: TRBD1
V: TRBV7-2
size: -
DNA: TGTGCCAGCAGCCCTGCCCTCCTAGATAAGACAGGGGGGAGGGATACGCAGTATTTT
CDR3: CASSPALLDKTGGRDTQYF

J: TRBJ2-6
D: TRBD1
V: TRBV28
size: -
DNA: TGTGCCAGCAGTTTACAATCCTACGGGGACAGGGGAGGTTCTGGGGCCAACGTCCTGACTTTC
CDR3: CASSLQSYGDRGGSGANVLTF

J: TRBJ2-5
D: -
V: TRBV12-3/TRBV12-4
size: few
DNA: TGTGCCAGCAGTTGGGCCAAAATAGAGACCCAGTACTTC
CDR3: CASSWAKIETQYF

J: TRBJ2-6
D: -
V: TRBV27
size: few
DNA: TGTGCCAGCAGTTGGGGGCGCTCTGGGGCCAACGTCCTGACTTTC
CDR3: CASSWGRSGANVLTF

J: TRBJ1-5
D: TRBD1
V: TRBV12-3/TRBV12-4
size: few
DNA: TGTGCCAGCAGCCCCGGACAGGGGCCAACCTATCAGCCCCAGCATTTT
CDR3: CASSPGQGPTYQPQHF

J: TRBJ2-5
D: TRBD1
V: TRBV18
size: -
DNA: TGTGCCAGCTCACCAGGAATCAGGGGGGAGACCCAGTACTTC
CDR3: CASSPGIRGETQYF

J: TRBJ1-5
D: TRBD1
V: TRBV28
size: -
DNA: TGTGCCAGCGGCAGAGACAGGGTTCAGCCCCAGCATTTT
CDR3: CASGRDRVQPQHF

J: TRBJ1-2
D: TRBD1
V: TRBV10-3
size: few
DNA: TGTGCCATCAGGCTCACAGGGGGCCACGGCTACACCTTC
CDR3: CAIRLTGGHGYTF

J: TRBJ2-5
D: -
V: TRBV4-1
size: -
DNA: TGCGCCAGCAGCCAAGATTTCAGGACCGCGAGCTCCTACAATGAGCAGTACTTC
CDR3: CASSQDFRTASSYNEQYF

J: TRBJ1-2
D: -
V: TRBV20-1
size: -
DNA: TGCAGTGCTGAGGACGTTTATGGCTACACCTTC
CDR3: CSAEDVYGYTF

J: TRBJ2-1
D: -
V: TRBV20-1
size: -
DNA: TGCAGTGTCTCGAGGGAGGGGGCCTACAATGAGCAGTTCTTC
CDR3: CSVSREGAYNEQFF

J: TRBJ1-1
D: -
V: TRBV20-1
size: few
DNA: TGCAGTGCTAGGACAGGATACACTGAAGCTTTCTTT
CDR3: CSARTGYTEAFF

J: TRBJ2-1
D: -
V: TRBV7-9
size: -
DNA: TGTGCCAGCAGCCTCGTCGGAGCTAGCTATGAGCAGTTCTTC
CDR3: CASSLVGASYEQFF

J: TRBJ1-2
D: TRBD1
V: TRBV7-2
size: few
DNA: TGTGCCAGCAGCCCGCGGGGACAGGGTGGGTTTGGCTACACCTTC
CDR3: CASSPRGQGGFGYTF

J: TRBJ2-6
D: -
V: TRBV6-1
size: -
DNA: TGTGCCAGCATCCAGAACGAGGGATTGGGTGGTGGGGCCAACGTCCTGACTTTC
CDR3: CASIQNEGLGGGANVLTF

J: TRBJ2-4
D: TRBD2
V: TRBV10-3
size: few
DNA: TGTGCCATTTCGGGGGAGGGGAACATTCAGTACTTC
CDR3: CAISGEGNIQYF

J: TRBJ2-3
D: TRBD1
V: TRBV14
size: -
DNA: TGTGCCAGCAACGGACAGGGTATCGGGTCGGCGCAGTATTTT
CDR3: CASNGQGIGSAQYF

J: TRBJ2-6
D: -
V: TRBV9
size: once
DNA: TGTGCCAGCAGCGTAGATCCAGTTATCTCTGGGGCCAACGTCCTGACTTTC
CDR3: CASSVDPVISGANVLTF

J: TRBJ1-2
D: -
V: TRBV6-5
size: -
DNA: TGTGCCAGCAACTCCAGGTCCCCAGGAGGAGACTATGGCTACACCTTC
CDR3: CASNSRSPGGDYGYTF

J: TRBJ2-7
D: -
V: TRBV7-8
size: -
DNA: TGTGCCAGCAGCTTATATCACCAGGAGAGAACCTACGAGCAGTACTTC
CDR3: CASSLYHQERTYEQYF

J: TRBJ2-3
D: -
V: TRBV3-1
size: few
DNA: TGTGCCAGCAGCCCCCCTCGAAGTCGCACAGATACGCAGTATTTT
CDR3: CASSPPRSRTDTQYF

J: TRBJ2-1
D: -
V: TRBV29-1
size: -
DNA: TGCAGCGCCACGGAGGGAACGGCCTACAATGAGCAGTTCTTC
CDR3: CSATEGTAYNEQFF

J: TRBJ2-3
D: -
V: TRBV7-2
size: few
DNA: TGTGCCAGCAGCTTCGGGGAACTAACAGATACGCAGTATTTT
CDR3: CASSFGELTDTQYF

J: TRBJ2-7
D: -
V: TRBV9
size: -
DNA: TGTGCCAGCAGCGTAGCCCCCGGCTACCAGCAGTACTTC
CDR3: CASSVAPGYQQYF

J: TRBJ2-3
D: -
V: TRBV4-3
size: -
DNA: TGCGCCAGCAGCCAAGAGCTACCGCGGAACACAGATACGCAGTATTTT
CDR3: CASSQELPRNTDTQYF

J: TRBJ2-7
D: -
V: TRBV20-1
size: few
DNA: TGCAGTGCAGCACTAAAGGGGACTCTTCGTCGGGGCGAGCAGTACTTC
CDR3: CSAALKGTLRRGEQYF

J: TRBJ2-7
D: -
V: TRBV6-2/TRBV6-3
size: -
DNA: TGTGCCAGCAGCCCGGGACTTTTCTCCTACAATGAGCAGTACTTC
CDR3: CASSPGLFSYNEQYF

J: TRBJ2-5
D: TRBD2
V: TRBV7-2
size: -
DNA: TGTGCCAGCAGCTTGCTAGCGGGGGAGGTGGAGACCCAGTACTTC
CDR3: CASSLLAGEVETQYF

J: TRBJ2-3
D: TRBD2
V: TRBV28
size: few
DNA: TGTGCCACACACCGGACGGGACTAGCGGGGTCCATGGTGTATACGCAGTATTTT
CDR3: CATHRTGLAGSMVYTQYF

J: TRBJ2-1
D: -
V: TRBV20-1
size: -
DNA: TGCAGCGAGGGCACAGGGATACAAGAGACCCAGTTCTTC
CDR3: CSEGTGIQETQFF

J: TRBJ2-7
D: -
V: TRBV20-1
size: -
DNA: TGCAGTGCTAGACCTACCCGGAGGACAGCCTCCTACGAGCAGTACTTC
CDR3: CSARPTRRTASYEQYF